This TCR beta chain was recorded in a study of radiotherapy plus CTLA-4 blockade in lung cancer. As for the study in general: Objective responses were documented in around 20% of patients, with disease control in approximately 32%.

Trimming pared 4 bases from V and 7 bases from J, leaving 15 bases between. The CDR3 runs to 14 residues. The germline V gene encodes CDR1 MNHEY and CDR2 SMNVEV (reference sequence). Comments on this clone: Its matching antigen is unknown.

Those with chemo-refractory metastatic non-small-cell lung cancer were treated with focal radiation combined with CTLA-4 blockade using ipilimumab. Study-wide results and limits: The study found tumor-derived TCR clones expanded in blood after radiotherapy plus ipilimumab.

The protocol was immunoSEQ multiplex PCR, while the TCRdb copy is restricted to in-frame clones and leaves out a portion. Of about 120,000 clones in the sample, 65% to 85% were seen once. This TCR came from a human donor with non-small cell lung cancer who had a partial response to radiotherapy plus ipilimumab. The chain recombines TRBV27 with TRBJ2-3; D gene unclear. The sample here was peripheral blood, taken from a patient treated with radiotherapy plus ipilimumab. The chain's CDR3 is CASSSLSRYNTQYF. In DNA, the CDR3 is TGTGCCAGCAGTTCCCTGTCTAGGTATAATACGCAGTATTTT.